This TCR beta chain appears in the sequencing data of a study of blood T cell repertoires in COVID-19. For the study at large: Specimens from acute and convalescent COVID-19 originated in the United States, Italy and Spain.

Germline V gene data show CDR1 as SGHNT and CDR2 as YENEEA. The CDR3 has 19 amino acids. Trimming removed 4 bases from V and 2 bases from J; junction bases left unmatched: 17. The authors' processing: Amplified reference gene primers provided the basis for estimating nucleated cell counts. Repertoires were generated with immunoSEQ multiplex PCR, while TCRdb's copy carries only in-frame clones and drops some. V and J calls and clone size follow that table, whereas D and trimming were derived from the DNA. The sample shows 100,000 to 150,000 clones, about four fifths of them seen only once. The sequencing sample was made of peripheral blood. The chain employs TRBV11-3 and TRBJ2-7, with TRBD2 matching 10 bases. The TCR was taken from a woman in her twenties or thirties who had recovered from COVID-19. CDR3 protein: CASSSTPLAGDLGPYEQYF. Written as DNA, the CDR3 is TGTGCCAGCAGCTCCACCCCTCTAGCGGGGGACCTTGGCCCCTACGAGCAGTACTTC.